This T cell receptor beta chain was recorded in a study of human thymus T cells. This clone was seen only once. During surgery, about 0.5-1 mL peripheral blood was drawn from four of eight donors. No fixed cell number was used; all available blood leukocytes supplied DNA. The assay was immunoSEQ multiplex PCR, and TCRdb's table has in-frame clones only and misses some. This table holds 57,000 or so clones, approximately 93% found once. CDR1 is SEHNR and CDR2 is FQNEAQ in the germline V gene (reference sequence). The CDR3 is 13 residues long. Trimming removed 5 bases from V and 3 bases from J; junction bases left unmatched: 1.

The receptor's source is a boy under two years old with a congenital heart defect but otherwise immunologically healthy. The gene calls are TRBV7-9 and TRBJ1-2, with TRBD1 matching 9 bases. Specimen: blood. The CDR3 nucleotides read TGTGCCAGCAGCCGGGACAGGGACTATGGCTACACCTTC. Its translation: CASSRDRDYGYTF.